The next 5 T cell receptor beta chains were all read from a single sample in a study of blood T cell repertoires in COVID-19 (dated by TCRdb to 2018 to 2020). Library generation was performed with the immunoSEQ multiplex PCR assay. Entries here come from immuneACCESS through TCRdb and include only in-frame sequences with V and J called. Some clones fail to appear in such tables; in the studies checked, an unresolved V gene covers under half of the shortfall, and the cause of the remainder is unknown. The sample table lists 180,000 or so clones, just under 85% of them with a count of one. The ten largest make up 6.5% to 8.5% of the sample. Sequences were obtained from peripheral blood. All receptors come from a human donor with acute or convalescent COVID-19. The donor label of this sample is uncertain.

The rearrangement links TRBV27 to TRBJ1-1; D is undetermined. This CDR3 spans 16 amino acids. V lost 2 bases to trimming and J lost 4 bases, with 17 bases between them. From germline, CDR1 is MNHEY and CDR2 SMNVEV (reference sequence). The CDR3 DNA follows: TGTGCCAGCAGTTTAAATAGACAAAGCATGGGCACTGAAGCTTTCTTT. This encodes CASSLNRQSMGTEAFF.

V is TRBV28 and J is TRBJ2-3; 9 nucleotides line up with TRBD2. V lost 11 bases to trimming and J lost 1 base; unmatched junction nucleotides: 4. The CDR3 totals 13 residues. Germline V gene sequence: CDR1 MDHEN, CDR2 SYDVKM. CDR3 DNA: TGTGCCGGACTAGCGCCAGGCACAGATACGCAGTATTTT. Its protein is CAGLAPGTDTQYF.

This clone appeared once. This sequence joins TRBV12-5 and TRBJ2-5; maybe TRBD1 (6 bases). The germline gives CDR1 LGHNT, CDR2 FRNRAP. The length of the CDR3 is 13 residues. Trimming took 5 bases from V and 4 from J, leaving 11 bases between them. The CDR3 DNA is TGTGCTAGTGGTACAGGGTCCGGAGAGACCCAGTACTTC. Encoded protein: CASGTGSGETQYF.

The chain carries TRBV5-4 and TRBJ2-7; possibly TRBD2 for D (5 bases). Trimming removed 4 bases from V and 3 bases from J, with 20 bases in between. Germline loops: CDR1 SGHNT, CDR2 YYREEE (reference sequence). This CDR3 comprises 16 residues. The CDR3: CASSPQEALGSYEQYF. CDR3 DNA: TGTGCCAGCAGCCCCCAAGAAGCGCTAGGGAGCTACGAGCAGTACTTC.

V and J are TRBV25-1 and TRBJ2-3, with D tentatively TRBD1 (6 bases). The ends were cut back, 1 base at V and 4 bases at J, with 9 bases in the middle. The CDR3 contains 14 residues. Germline V gene sequence: CDR1 MGHDK, CDR2 SYGVNS. The CDR3 is CASSESGAADTQYF. The DNA for the CDR3 is TGTGCCAGCAGTGAATCAGGGGCGGCAGATACGCAGTATTTT.